This entry is about one T cell receptor (beta chain). The junction had 14 bases not matched to a gene; V was cut back by 4 bases and J by 4 bases. The CDR3 is 17 residues long. Per the germline V gene, CDR1 is LNHDA and CDR2 is SQIVND (reference sequence). This specimen comes from a study of technical replicates of blood from a few donors. Only in-frame clones appear in the TCRdb table, and some are missing; sequencing was by immunoSEQ multiplex PCR. The sample shows some 85,000 clones, around 94% of them seen only once. This clonotype originated in a human donor in good health. The genes are TRBV19 and TRBJ2-3; 7 nucleotides line up with TRBD2. Source material: T cells isolated from PBMCs. Written as DNA, the CDR3 is TGTGCCAGTAGTAACCCCTTCAGCGGGATCGGAGCAGATACGCAGTATTTT. Encoded protein: CASSNPFSGIGADTQYF.